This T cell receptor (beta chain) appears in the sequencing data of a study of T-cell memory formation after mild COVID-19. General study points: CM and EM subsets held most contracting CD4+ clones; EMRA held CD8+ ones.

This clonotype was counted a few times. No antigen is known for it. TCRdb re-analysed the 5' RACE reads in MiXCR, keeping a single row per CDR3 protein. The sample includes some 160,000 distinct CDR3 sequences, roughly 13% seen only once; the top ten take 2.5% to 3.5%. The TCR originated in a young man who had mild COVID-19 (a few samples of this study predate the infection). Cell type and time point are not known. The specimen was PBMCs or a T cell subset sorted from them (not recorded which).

Here the CDR3 DNA reads TGTGCCAGCCGGGGGGGCGTGTTGGAGACCCAGTACTTC. Translated: CASRGGVLETQYF. The gene calls are TRBV25-1 and TRBJ2-5; 8 bases agree with TRBD2. After removal of 8 bases from V and 5 bases from J, the junction contained 7 bases not matched to a gene. Germline V CDR1 and CDR2: MGHDK, SYGVNS. CDR3 size: 13 residues.